This T cell receptor beta chain was captured in a study of blood T cells in healthy people across ages (dated by TCRdb to about 2015). Background for the entire study: Template switching captured roughly one uniquely barcoded TCR beta cDNA molecule per two T cells in model experiments. Using deep sequencing normalized with unique cDNA molecular identifiers, the study measured how TCR beta repertoire diversity changes with age. Four age groups were formed from the donors: young (average roughly 16 years), middle-aged (approximately 40), aged (around 68) and long-lived (about 80). To avoid experimental bias, donors of different ages were distributed randomly across sequencing lanes. For two donors (one aged 18 to 30 and one aged 80 or older), the study analyzed two additional independent replicas of 1 million unique cDNA reads from the same blood draw. What the research found in general, with its limitations: The long-lived group showed more naive CD4+ T cells, fewer expanded clones and increased TCR diversity than the aged group, suggesting age selection. Because profiling used bulk unsorted PBMCs, naive and antigen-experienced compartments could not be compared conclusively. The CMV infection status of donors was not known, potentially confounding age-related changes in expanded clonotypes. There was a strong correlation between observed TCR beta diversity and the percentage of naive T cells measured by flow cytometry. Estimates of total diversity based on one million sequenced T cells were considered lower bounds and underestimates. Observed TCR beta diversity per million T cells fell roughly linearly with age, and a significant reduction was already apparent by age roughly 40.

The roughly 42 donors, aged about 6 to 95 years, were systemically healthy Caucasian individuals from Russia. Ten milliliters of peripheral blood were drawn from each donor into EDTA-treated Vacutainer tubes. Ficoll-Paque density-gradient centrifugation was used to isolate PBMCs, with at least 6.5 million per sample. Total RNA, at least 6 micrograms per sample, was extracted from PBMCs with Trizol reagent. Naive CD45RAhigh/CD27high T cell percentages were measured by flow cytometry on a PBMC aliquot from every donor. V is cut back by 6 bases and J by 4 bases, with 6 bases in the junction unmatched. CDR1 and CDR2 are drawn from the germline V gene: MNHNS, SASEGT. Its CDR3 holds 13 amino acids, cysteine through phenylalanine. Left in the record is the CDR3 DNA by itself, 39 bases read in frame from the first base. This clonotype has more than one count but fewer than ten. The antigen it recognizes is unknown. Per-base quality was not reported, and no clone a single base away is much larger than it.

To prepare the library, 5' RACE was applied. The sequencing machine was an Illumina HiSeq 2500. A second 7 to 11 cycle PCR used a sample-barcoded 5' primer and a J-beta primer mix. A unique molecular identifier was introduced onto each TCR beta cDNA molecule by a template-switch 5' adaptor carrying 12 random nucleotides. Each sample yielded at least 3 million CDR3-containing paired-end reads. The Mint cDNA synthesis kit, primed by a TRBC-specific oligonucleotide, was used to synthesize first-strand cDNA from all RNA. Following uracil-DNA glycosylase treatment, a first 18-cycle PCR with universal primers M1SS and BC2_uni_R was performed on all cDNA. As for how the authors treated the data: Normalization of each sample was performed by random selection of 1 million high-quality reads, each carrying a distinct molecular identifier. Instead of being binned into consensus sequences, reads that shared molecular identifiers were thrown out. MiTCR, run with a Q25 quality threshold and the strictest error-elimination algorithm, handled CDR3 identification, clonotype clustering and error correction. A nonparametric unseen species model with Euler transformation was used to estimate lower-bound total TCR beta diversity. Through fastp at Q25 and MiXCR, TCRdb rebuilt clones from the public reads, retaining in-frame beta chains. Identical CDR3 proteins give one entry, which carries the most common genes and DNA. What appears here as the V and J calls and clone size reflects TCRdb's work, not the paper's. The sample table holds over a million distinct CDR3 sequences, of which 35% to 45% were seen once. The ten largest clones capture less than 5% of the sample.

The sequence links TRBV6-1 to TRBJ2-7; 7 bases in between match TRBD2. Sequenced sample: blood. The sequence came from a young woman in good health. The CDR3 loop reads CASRRLAKYEQYF. Read as DNA, the sequence is TGTGCCAGCAGGAGACTAGCTAAGTACGAGCAGTACTTC.